These 18 T cell receptor beta chains came from one sample sequenced in a study of T cells in Graves' hyperthyroidism and ophthalmopathy. Amplified TCR beta CDR3 regions derived from RNA transcripts. First-round RT-PCR of the TCR CDR3 relied on the HTBI primer set. In TCRdb, the multiplex PCR reads were re-called with MiXCR into one record per CDR3 protein. Among over 500,000 distinct CDR3 sequences listed, 40% to 50% were seen once. Material for sequencing was peripheral blood or thyroid tissue (not recorded which). The receptor set was obtained from an adult woman with Graves' disease, either hyperthyroidism or ophthalmopathy (not recorded which).

This clonotype has a count of ten or more. V is TRBV6-1 and J is TRBJ1-1; TRBD1 aligns across 7 bases. This CDR3 is 14 amino acids long. CDR1 is MNHNS, CDR2 SASEGT, per germline. Trimming at V came to 7 bases and at J to 5 bases, leaving 10 bases not matched to a gene. CDR3 residues: CASTPTGVETEAFF. In DNA form, the CDR3 reads TGTGCCAGCACCCCAACAGGGGTGGAAACTGAAGCTTTCTTT.

A few counts support this clonotype. V is TRBV7-6 and J is TRBJ1-5, with TRBD1 identical over 8 bases. The germline CDR1 and CDR2 sequences are SGHVS and FNYEAQ. The CDR3 has 16 residues. V lost 1 base and J lost 1; bases outside the gene matches: 3. The CDR3 DNA is TGTGCCAGCAGCTTAGGGACAGGGTCGAGCAATCAGCCCCAGCATTTT. It encodes CASSLGTGSSNQPQHF.

The chain couples TRBV28 to TRBJ1-1, with D possibly being TRBD1 (5 bases). Per germline, CDR1 MDHEN and CDR2 SYDVKM. CDR3 length: 13 residues. V was clipped by 10 bases and J by 1 base, with 13 bases between them. CDR3 nucleotide sequence: TGTGCCATTCGCGCCGGGGCGAACACTGAAGCTTTCTTT. Residues: CAIRAGANTEAFF.

The chain carries TRBV6-5 and TRBJ1-5, with D maybe TRBD1 (5 bases). The CDR3 is 14 amino acids. From germline, CDR1 is MNHEY and CDR2 SVGAGI. V was pared by 0 bases and J by 5 bases, with 8 bases between. The CDR3 DNA reads as TGTGCCAGCAGTTACTCGTCGGGGGATCAGCCCCAGCATTTT. It is translated as CASSYSSGDQPQHF.

Note on this clonotype: This could be a read error, since a much larger clone is one nucleotide away. This rearrangement joins TRBV6-1 to TRBJ1-1; tentatively, D is TRBD1 (6 bases). From germline, CDR1 is MNHNS and CDR2 SASEGT. The CDR3 has 12 amino acids. CDR3 region: CASSERGVQASF. As DNA, the CDR3 is TGTGCCAGCAGTGAAAGGGGGGTCCAAGCTTCCTTT.

The chain recombines TRBV5-4 with TRBJ2-7; the D gene is possibly TRBD1 (5 bases). CDR1 and CDR2 from the germline V gene are SGHNT and YYREEE (reference sequence). The CDR3 extends over 13 amino acids. Trimming took 4 bases from V and 5 from J, leaving 13 bases between them. For the CDR3, the DNA is TGTGCCAGCAGCCCAGGGCCCTACGACGAGCAGTACTTC. Its protein is CASSPGPYDEQYF.

This clonotype appeared many times. This rearrangement joins TRBV9 to TRBJ2-5, with D maybe TRBD2 (6 bases). The CDR3 is made up of 15 amino acids. Germline V CDR1 and CDR2: SGDLS, YYNGEE. Trimming shortened V by 3 bases and J by 5 bases, and 17 bases separated the two germline ends. The CDR3 DNA sequence: TGTGCCAGCAGCGCGCCGGAGGGAGGCAGGGAGACCCAGTACTTC. The encoded protein is CASSAPEGGRETQYF.

This clonotype was observed at least ten times. The chain is built from TRBV19 and TRBJ2-2; D is unresolved. CDR1 and CDR2 from the germline V gene are LNHDA and SQIVND (reference sequence). V was shortened by 6 bases and J by 7 bases, with 12 bases between the two germline ends. The CDR3 is 13 residues long. The CDR3: CASSPVGDGELFF. CDR3 in DNA: TGTGCCAGTAGCCCAGTCGGCGACGGGGAGCTGTTTTTT.

The chain joins TRBV7-2 to TRBJ2-5; D may be TRBD2 (6 bases). V dropped 1 base and J dropped 4 bases, with 13 bases sitting between them. Germline-derived CDR1 and CDR2 are SGHTA and FQGNSA. CDR3 size: 15 residues. CDR3 in amino acids: CASSLGYGGGETQYF. Here the CDR3 DNA reads TGTGCCAGCAGCTTAGGTTATGGGGGAGGAGAGACCCAGTACTTC. The whole variable domain, filled in from reference TRBV7-2 and TRBJ2-5, reads GAGVSQSPSNKVTEKGKDVELRCDPISGHTALYWYRQSLGQGLEFLIYFQGNSAPDKSGLPSDRFSAERTGGSVSTLTIQRTQQEDSAVYLCASSLGYGGGETQYFGPGTRLLVL.

This clonotype was recorded at least ten times. J is TRBJ2-2 and V is TRBV2, with 8 positions matching TRBD1. The CDR3 is 15 residues long. The germline V gene encodes CDR1 SNHLY and CDR2 FYNNEI. V lost 5 bases and J lost 4; bases outside the gene matches: 6. The CDR3 region is CASSKDRVSTGELFF. The CDR3 coding sequence is TGTGCCAGCAGTAAGGACAGGGTGTCCACCGGGGAGCTGTTTTTT.

As DNA, the CDR3 is TGTGCCAGCAGTTTTTACGGTCAGCCCCAGCATTTT. Its translation: CASSFYGQPQHF. The gene calls are TRBV12-3 or TRBV12-4 and TRBJ1-5; no clear D. Trimming removed 3 bases from V and 6 bases from J, with 6 bases in between. The CDR3 totals 12 residues.

The chain joins TRBV10-3 to TRBJ2-5, with TRBD2 as a possible D gene (6 bases). V lost 4 bases and J 4 bases, leaving 28 bases between the germline ends. CDR3 length equals 19 residues. The germline V gene has CDR1 ENHRY and CDR2 SYGVKD. The CDR3 coding sequence is TGTGCCATCAGTGCTAAAAACCTTTCGCCACCTACAGCGGGAGAGACCCAGTACTTC. It is translated as CAISAKNLSPPTAGETQYF.

This clonotype was observed a few times. The chain is built from TRBV29-1 and TRBJ1-5; 10 bases are a match to TRBD1. V shed 7 bases and J 0 bases; nucleotides not matched to a gene: 9. Germline V gene lookup returns CDR1 SQVTM and CDR2 ANQGSEA. The CDR3 has 16 amino acids. CDR3 loop: CSAGDRGSYSNQPQHF. The CDR3 DNA sequence: TGCAGCGCCGGGGACAGGGGTTCCTATAGCAATCAGCCCCAGCATTTT.

The chain links TRBV4-2 to TRBJ2-7, with D unresolved. The germline V gene has CDR1 LGHNA and CDR2 YNFKEQ. This CDR3 comprises 16 residues. The V gene lost 2 bases and the J gene lost 3 bases, with 17 bases spanning the gap. The CDR3 sequence is CASSQKESTRRYEQYF. CDR3 DNA sequence: TGTGCCAGCAGCCAAAAGGAGTCGACCCGCCGCTACGAGCAGTACTTC.

Ten or more counts support this clonotype. CDR3 nucleotide sequence: TGTGCCAGCAGCCCCGTGCCCCCTGAAGCTTTCTTT. Its translation is CASSPVPPEAFF. The rearrangement links TRBV7-2 to TRBJ1-1; D is ambiguous. Germline V gene sequence: CDR1 SGHTA, CDR2 FQGNSA. Trimming took off 5 bases at V and 6 bases at J, with 10 bases between the two ends. The CDR3 contains 12 residues.

This clonotype was seen ten or more times. The chain recombines TRBV9 with TRBJ1-1; D gene ambiguous. The germline V and J ends were trimmed by 3 bases and 0 bases, with 6 bases remaining between them. The CDR3 has 13 residues. CDR1 is SGDLS and CDR2 is YYNGEE in the germline V gene. For the CDR3, the DNA is TGTGCCAGCAGCGCCGAACTGAACACTGAAGCTTTCTTT. This translates into CASSAELNTEAFF.

The CDR3 reads CASSIDSLGNQPQHF. Written as DNA, the CDR3 is TGTGCCAGTAGTATTGACAGTCTGGGCAATCAGCCCCAGCATTTT. The chain links TRBV19 to TRBJ1-5, with D tentatively TRBD1 (5 bases). Per germline, CDR1 LNHDA and CDR2 SQIVND (reference sequence). The germline V and J ends were trimmed by 3 bases and 2 bases, with 11 bases remaining between them. The CDR3 totals 15 residues.

Concerning this clonotype itself: This could be a read error, since a much larger clone is one nucleotide away. The V gene is TRBV20-1, the J gene TRBJ1-5, with D maybe TRBD1 (5 bases). This CDR3 contains 15 residues. Germline CDR1 reads DFQATT; CDR2 reads SNEGSKA (reference sequence). CDR3 residues: CSVRDRQNSNQPQHF. DNA for the CDR3: TGCAGTGTTAGAGATAGACAGAATAGCAATCAGCCCCAGCATTTT.